A single sample gave rise to the 16 T cell receptor beta chains below, sequenced in a study of post-analysis software for immune sequencing data. Study-wide points: Five TRBV segments, TRBV5-6, TRBV5-1 and TRBV20-1 among them, were found more frequent in patients than controls.

Unique molecular identifiers had been added to the TCR beta cDNA libraries. TCRdb ran MiXCR on the PCR reads and lists one entry per CDR3 protein. The table records 750,000 to 950,000 distinct CDR3 sequences, roughly 50% of them present only once. No antigens are known for them. Material for sequencing was blood. The receptors were sampled from a girl under 18 with multiple sclerosis.

J is TRBJ2-5 and V is TRBV20-1, with 10 bases that match TRBD2. The germline CDR1 and CDR2 sequences are DFQATT and SNEGSKA (reference sequence). After removal of 1 base from V and 7 bases from J, the junction contained 9 bases not matched to a gene. The CDR3 extends over 15 amino acids. CDR3 in DNA: TGCAGTGCTAGAGCTGATCTAGCGGGAGCGGGGACCCAGTACTTC. Its translation: CSARADLAGAGTQYF.

The J gene is TRBJ2-7, the V gene TRBV3-1; D gene unclear. Trimming left V 4 bases short and J 6 bases short, with 16 bases between. CDR1 and CDR2 from the germline V gene are LGHDT and YNNKEL (reference sequence). CDR3 size: 14 residues. The CDR3 region is CASSPGPGLGEQYF. CDR3 in DNA: TGTGCCAGCAGCCCCGGGCCCGGCCTTGGCGAGCAGTACTTC.

The chain couples TRBV20-1 to TRBJ2-3; 9 bases line up with TRBD1. Germline V lookup: CDR1 DFQATT, CDR2 SNEGSKA (reference sequence). The junction had 2 bases not matched to a gene; V was cut back by 5 bases and J by 2 bases. The length of the CDR3 is 13 residues. The CDR3 spells CSAWDRATDTQYF. As DNA, the CDR3 is TGCAGTGCTTGGGACAGGGCCACAGATACGCAGTATTTT.

The J gene is TRBJ2-7, the V gene TRBV7-2; TRBD2 aligns across 9 bases. CDR1 is SGHTA and CDR2 is FQGNSA in the germline V gene. V shed 7 bases and J 2 bases; nucleotides not matched to a gene: 9. The CDR3 has 15 residues. The CDR3 sequence: CASTLLTSGPYEQYF. CDR3 bases: TGTGCCAGCACCCTCCTGACTAGCGGACCCTACGAGCAGTACTTC.

This clonotype was recorded once. CDR3 protein: CSARDSDASGRGDEQFF. The CDR3 DNA reads as TGCAGTGCTAGAGATTCTGACGCTAGCGGGAGAGGGGATGAGCAGTTCTTC. The gene calls are TRBV20-1 and TRBJ2-1, with 10 bases lining up with TRBD2. This CDR3 is 17 amino acids long. Germline CDR1 reads DFQATT; CDR2 reads SNEGSKA (reference sequence). Unmatched junction bases numbered 13, after V lost 0 bases and J lost 8 bases.

This clonotype was seen a handful of times. This chain uses TRBV6-5 with TRBJ1-2, with 8 bases that match TRBD1. V shed 2 bases, J shed 8 bases, and the junction held 7 bases outside the gene matches. The CDR3 covers 14 residues. CDR1 and CDR2 from the germline V gene are MNHEY and SVGAGI. The CDR3 DNA follows: TGTGCCAGCAGTTACCGGGACAGGAGTCAGGGCTACACCTTC. Its protein is CASSYRDRSQGYTF.

The chain carries TRBV7-3 and TRBJ2-7; no definite D call. This CDR3 has 13 amino acids. Germline loops: CDR1 SGHTA, CDR2 FQGTGA. V lost 5 bases to trimming and J lost 0 bases, with 8 bases between them. The CDR3: CASSEQPSYEQYF. The CDR3 region has the DNA TGTGCCAGCAGCGAACAGCCCTCCTACGAGCAGTACTTC.

This clonotype has only a few counts. The rearrangement uses TRBV20-1 and TRBJ2-7, with 8 nucleotides matching TRBD2. This CDR3 comprises 15 residues. Germline CDR1 is DFQATT and CDR2 is SNEGSKA (reference sequence). V lost 6 bases to trimming and J lost 0 bases; unmatched junction nucleotides: 10. The CDR3 reads CSALWGLAGSYEQYF. The CDR3, as DNA: TGCAGTGCGCTTTGGGGTCTAGCGGGCTCCTACGAGCAGTACTTC.

This clonotype has just one count. V and J are TRBV4-2 and TRBJ2-7; D possibly uses TRBD1 or TRBD2 (6 bases each). CDR1 LGHNA and CDR2 YNFKEQ come from the germline V gene. V was clipped by 1 base and J by 2 bases, with 12 bases between them. The CDR3 runs 15 residues. The CDR3 region has the DNA TGTGCCAGCAGCCAAGCGGGGGACAACACCTACGAGCAGTACTTC. This translates into CASSQAGDNTYEQYF.

The table lists this clonotype with a few counts. This chain joins TRBV21-1 and TRBJ2-1. TRBV21-1 is assigned pseudogene status. There are 14 residues in the CDR3. DNA of the CDR3: TGTGCCAGCAGCACTGGTCGGAGTCGGGATGAGCAGTTCTTC. Translated: CASSTGRSRDEQFF.

This clonotype was seen a few times. This rearrangement joins TRBV18 to TRBJ2-1, with 11 bases lining up with TRBD1. The CDR3 totals 15 residues. Trimming removed 3 bases from V and 6 bases from J; junction bases left unmatched: 4. Germline-derived CDR1 and CDR2 are KGHSH and LQKENI. For the CDR3, the DNA is TGTGCCAGCTCACCGGCGGGACAGGGGGTCAATGAGCAGTTCTTC. Protein: CASSPAGQGVNEQFF.

This rearrangement joins TRBV6-5 to TRBJ2-7; perhaps D is TRBD1 or TRBD2 (5 bases each). V lost 5 bases and J 0 bases, leaving 11 bases between the germline ends. The germline CDR1 and CDR2 sequences are MNHEY and SVGAGI. The CDR3 spans 14 residues. The CDR3 spells CASSTAGTSYEQYF. As DNA, the CDR3 is TGTGCCAGCAGTACGGCAGGGACCTCCTACGAGCAGTACTTC.

The chain uses TRBV4-1 and TRBJ2-1; tentatively, D is TRBD1 (5 bases). There are 16 residues in the CDR3. The germline V gene encodes CDR1 MGHRA and CDR2 YSYEKL. V was clipped by 3 bases and J by 8 bases, with 20 bases between them. The CDR3 spells CASSQVWGSLMDEQFF. The CDR3 DNA sequence: TGCGCCAGCAGCCAGGTCTGGGGCTCTCTGATGGATGAGCAGTTCTTC.

This clonotype has only a few counts. The germline gene is not matched at one end of the junction; a read error may be the cause. The rearrangement links TRBV7-2 to TRBJ1-5, with 7 bases identical to TRBD1. The length of the CDR3 is 16 residues. Germline values: CDR1 SGHTA, CDR2 FQGNSA. In DNA form, the CDR3 reads TGTGCCGGCAGCCGTCAGGGGGGCTTGAGCAATCAGCCCCAGCATTTT. This translates into CAGSRQGGLSNQPQHF.

The chain joins TRBV5-6 to TRBJ2-1; no clear D gene. This CDR3 region has 13 residues. Trimming removed 9 bases from V and 6 bases from J, with 16 bases in between. Germline V CDR1 and CDR2: SGHDT, YYEEEE. The CDR3 bases are TGTGCCACCTCGCCTGTTGACGCCAATGAGCAGTTCTTC. Translation gives CATSPVDANEQFF.

This chain links TRBV20-1 with TRBJ2-4; 8 positions match TRBD1. The DNA end is a closer match to TRBJ2-5, so the J assignment may be wrong. The CDR3 has 15 amino acids. CDR1 and CDR2 from the germline V gene are DFQATT and SNEGSKA (reference sequence). The CDR3 DNA sequence: TGCAGTGCTACAGGGGGCCTATCCTCCCCGGAGACCCAGTACTTC. It is translated as CSATGGLSSPETQYF.